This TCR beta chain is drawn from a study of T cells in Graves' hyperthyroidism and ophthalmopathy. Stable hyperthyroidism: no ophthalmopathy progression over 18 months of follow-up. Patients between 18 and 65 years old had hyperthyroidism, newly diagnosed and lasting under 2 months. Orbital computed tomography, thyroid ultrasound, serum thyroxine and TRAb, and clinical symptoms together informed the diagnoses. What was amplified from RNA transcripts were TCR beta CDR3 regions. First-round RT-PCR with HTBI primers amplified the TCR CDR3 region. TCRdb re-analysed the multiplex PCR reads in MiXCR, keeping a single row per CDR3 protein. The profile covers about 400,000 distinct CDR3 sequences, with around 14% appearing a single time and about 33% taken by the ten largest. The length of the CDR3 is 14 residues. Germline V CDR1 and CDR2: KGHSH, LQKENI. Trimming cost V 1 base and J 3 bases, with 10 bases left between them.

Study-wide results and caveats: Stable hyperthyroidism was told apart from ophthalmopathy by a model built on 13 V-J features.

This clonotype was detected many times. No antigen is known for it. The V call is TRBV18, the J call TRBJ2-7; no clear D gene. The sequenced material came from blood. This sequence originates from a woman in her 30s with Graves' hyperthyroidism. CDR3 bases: TGTGCCAGCTCACCACGACGGATACTCTACGAGCAGTACTTC. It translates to CASSPRRILYEQYF.